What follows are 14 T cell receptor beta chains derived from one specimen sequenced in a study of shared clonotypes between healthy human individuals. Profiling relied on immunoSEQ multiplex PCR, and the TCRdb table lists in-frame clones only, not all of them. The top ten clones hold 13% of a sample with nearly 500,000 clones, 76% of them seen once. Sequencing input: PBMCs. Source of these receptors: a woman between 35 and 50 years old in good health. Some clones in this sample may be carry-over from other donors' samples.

CDR3 sequence reads: CASSVAGQGLFSGNTIYF. As DNA, the CDR3 is TGTGCCAGCAGCGTAGCGGGACAGGGTTTGTTCTCTGGAAACACCATATATTTT. The V call is TRBV9, the J call TRBJ1-3; 9 nucleotides line up with TRBD1. V shed 0 bases and J 0 bases; nucleotides not matched to a gene: 7. The CDR3 contains 18 residues. The germline CDR1 and CDR2 sequences are SGDLS and YYNGEE.

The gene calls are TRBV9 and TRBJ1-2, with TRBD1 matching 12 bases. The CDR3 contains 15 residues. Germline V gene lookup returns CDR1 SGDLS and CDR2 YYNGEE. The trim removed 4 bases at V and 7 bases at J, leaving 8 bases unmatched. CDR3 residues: CASSKQGQGAFGYTF. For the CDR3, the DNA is TGTGCCAGCAGCAAACAGGGACAGGGGGCATTTGGCTACACCTTC.

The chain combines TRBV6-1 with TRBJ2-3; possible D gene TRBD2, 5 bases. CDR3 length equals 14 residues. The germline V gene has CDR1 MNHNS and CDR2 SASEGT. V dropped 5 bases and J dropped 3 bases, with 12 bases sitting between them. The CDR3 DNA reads TGTGCCAGCAGTCCACGAGGGTTTACAGATACGCAGTATTTT. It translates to CASSPRGFTDTQYF.

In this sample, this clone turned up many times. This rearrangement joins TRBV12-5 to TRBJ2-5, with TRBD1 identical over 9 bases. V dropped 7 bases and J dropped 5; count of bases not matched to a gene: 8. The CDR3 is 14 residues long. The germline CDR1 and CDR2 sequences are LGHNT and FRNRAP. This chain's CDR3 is CASAPRTGAETQYF. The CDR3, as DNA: TGTGCTAGTGCCCCCAGGACAGGGGCCGAGACCCAGTACTTC.

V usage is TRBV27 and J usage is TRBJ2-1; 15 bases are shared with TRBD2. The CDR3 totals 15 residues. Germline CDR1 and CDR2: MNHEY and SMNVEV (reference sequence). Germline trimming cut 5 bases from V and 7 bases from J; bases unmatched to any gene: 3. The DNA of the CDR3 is TGTGCCAGCAGTCAAGGGACTAGCGGGAGGAATGAGCAGTTCTTC. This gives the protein CASSQGTSGRNEQFF.

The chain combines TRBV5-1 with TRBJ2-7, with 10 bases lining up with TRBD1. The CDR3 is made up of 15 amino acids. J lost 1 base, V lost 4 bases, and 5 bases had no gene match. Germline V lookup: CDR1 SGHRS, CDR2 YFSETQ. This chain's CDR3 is CASSVGTGESYEQYF. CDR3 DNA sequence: TGCGCCAGCAGCGTAGGGACAGGGGAATCCTACGAGCAGTACTTC.

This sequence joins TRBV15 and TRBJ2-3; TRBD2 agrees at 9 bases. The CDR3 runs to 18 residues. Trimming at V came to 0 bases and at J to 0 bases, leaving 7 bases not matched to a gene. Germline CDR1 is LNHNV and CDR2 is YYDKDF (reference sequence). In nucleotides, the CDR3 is TGTGCCACCAGCAGAGACGGGACTAGCAGTTTAAGCACAGATACGCAGTATTTT. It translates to CATSRDGTSSLSTDTQYF.

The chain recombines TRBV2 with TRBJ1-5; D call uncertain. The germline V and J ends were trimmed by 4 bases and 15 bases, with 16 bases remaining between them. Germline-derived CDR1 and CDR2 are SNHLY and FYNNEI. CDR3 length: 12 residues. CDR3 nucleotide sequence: TGTGCCAGCAGTGGTTCTACTCTGATAGGGCATTTT. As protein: CASSGSTLIGHF. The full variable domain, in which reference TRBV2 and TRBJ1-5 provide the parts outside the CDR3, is EPEVTQTPSHQVTQMGQEVILRCVPISNHLYFYWYRQILGQKVEFLVSFYNNEISEKSEIFDDQFSVERPDGSNFTLKIRSTKLEDSAMYFCASSGSTLIGHFGDGTRLSIL.

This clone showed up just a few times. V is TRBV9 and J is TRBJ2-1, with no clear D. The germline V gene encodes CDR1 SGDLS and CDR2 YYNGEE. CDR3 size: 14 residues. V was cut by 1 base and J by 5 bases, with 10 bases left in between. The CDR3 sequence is CASSVTGGHNEQFF. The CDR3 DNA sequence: TGTGCCAGCAGCGTAACGGGTGGGCACAATGAGCAGTTCTTC.

The CDR3 sequence: CASSPGQGSGNTIYF. The CDR3 DNA sequence: TGTGCCAGCAGCCCGGGACAGGGTTCCGGAAACACCATATATTTT. J is TRBJ1-3 and V is TRBV2; 9 nucleotides line up with TRBD1. CDR1 and CDR2 (germline): SNHLY, FYNNEI. Unmatched junction bases numbered 7, after V lost 6 bases and J lost 4 bases. The CDR3 loop spans 15 amino acids. Supplemented by reference TRBV2 and TRBJ1-3, the full variable domain reads EPEVTQTPSHQVTQMGQEVILRCVPISNHLYFYWYRQILGQKVEFLVSFYNNEISEKSEIFDDQFSVERPDGSNFTLKIRSTKLEDSAMYFCASSPGQGSGNTIYFGEGSWLTVV.

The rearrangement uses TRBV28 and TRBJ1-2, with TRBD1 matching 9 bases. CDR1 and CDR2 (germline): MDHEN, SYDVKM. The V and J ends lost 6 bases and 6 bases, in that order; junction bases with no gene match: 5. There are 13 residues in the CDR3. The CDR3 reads CASRKQGAHGYTF. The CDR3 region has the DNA TGTGCCAGCAGAAAACAGGGGGCGCATGGCTACACCTTC.

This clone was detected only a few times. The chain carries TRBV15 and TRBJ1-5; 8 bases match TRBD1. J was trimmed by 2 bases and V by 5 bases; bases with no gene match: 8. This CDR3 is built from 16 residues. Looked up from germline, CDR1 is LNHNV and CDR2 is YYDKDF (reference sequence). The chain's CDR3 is CATSLGTGLRNQPQHF. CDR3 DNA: TGTGCCACCAGCCTCGGGACAGGTCTACGCAATCAGCCCCAGCATTTT.

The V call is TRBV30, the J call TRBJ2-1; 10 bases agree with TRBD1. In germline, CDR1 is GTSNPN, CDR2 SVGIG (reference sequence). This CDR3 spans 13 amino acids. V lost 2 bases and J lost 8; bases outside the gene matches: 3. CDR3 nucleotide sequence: TGTGCCTGGAGTCCGGACAGGGGGGATGAGCAGTTCTTC. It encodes CAWSPDRGDEQFF.

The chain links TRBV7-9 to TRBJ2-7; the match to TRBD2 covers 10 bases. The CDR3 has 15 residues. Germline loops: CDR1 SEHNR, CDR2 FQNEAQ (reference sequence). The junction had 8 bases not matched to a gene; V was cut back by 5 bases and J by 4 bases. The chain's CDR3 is CASSLRTSGTYEQYF. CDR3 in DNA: TGTGCCAGCAGCCTGAGGACTAGCGGCACTTACGAGCAGTACTTC.